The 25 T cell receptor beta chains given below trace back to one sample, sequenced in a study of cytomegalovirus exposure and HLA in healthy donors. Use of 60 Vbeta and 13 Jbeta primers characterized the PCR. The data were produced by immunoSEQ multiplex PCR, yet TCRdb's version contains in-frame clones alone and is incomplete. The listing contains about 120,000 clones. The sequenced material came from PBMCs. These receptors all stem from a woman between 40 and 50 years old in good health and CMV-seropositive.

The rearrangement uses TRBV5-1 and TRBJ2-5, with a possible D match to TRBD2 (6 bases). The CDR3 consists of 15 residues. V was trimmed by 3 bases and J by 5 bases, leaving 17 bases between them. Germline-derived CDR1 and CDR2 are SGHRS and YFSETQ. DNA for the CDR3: TGCGCCAGCAGCTCGGGACTGCTGGAGGAGGAGACCCAGTACTTC. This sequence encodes CASSSGLLEEETQYF.

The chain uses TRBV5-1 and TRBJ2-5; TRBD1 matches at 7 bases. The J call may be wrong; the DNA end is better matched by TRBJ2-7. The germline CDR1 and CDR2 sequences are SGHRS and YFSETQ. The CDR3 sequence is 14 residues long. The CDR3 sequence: CASSSYRGNYEQYF. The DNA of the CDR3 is TGCGCCAGCAGCTCCTACAGGGGAAACTACGAGCAGTACTTC.

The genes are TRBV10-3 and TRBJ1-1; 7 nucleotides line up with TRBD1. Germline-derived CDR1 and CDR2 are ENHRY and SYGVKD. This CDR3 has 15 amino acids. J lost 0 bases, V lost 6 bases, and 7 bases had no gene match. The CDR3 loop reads CAISLTGTMNTEAFF. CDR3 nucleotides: TGTGCCATCAGCTTGACAGGGACCATGAACACTGAAGCTTTCTTT.

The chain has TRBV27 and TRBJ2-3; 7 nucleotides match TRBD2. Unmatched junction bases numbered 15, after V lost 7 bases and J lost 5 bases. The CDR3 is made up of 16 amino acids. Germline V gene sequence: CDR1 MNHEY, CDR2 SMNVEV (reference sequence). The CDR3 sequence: CASKTYRGSSGDTQYF. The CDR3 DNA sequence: TGTGCCAGCAAAACGTATCGCGGGAGTTCTGGAGATACGCAGTATTTT.

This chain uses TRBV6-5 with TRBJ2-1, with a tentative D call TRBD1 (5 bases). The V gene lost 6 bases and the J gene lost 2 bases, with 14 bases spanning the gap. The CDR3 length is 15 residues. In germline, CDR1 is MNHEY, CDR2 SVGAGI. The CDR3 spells CASRDIGVTYNEQFF. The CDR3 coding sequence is TGTGCCAGCAGGGACATAGGGGTAACCTACAATGAGCAGTTCTTC.

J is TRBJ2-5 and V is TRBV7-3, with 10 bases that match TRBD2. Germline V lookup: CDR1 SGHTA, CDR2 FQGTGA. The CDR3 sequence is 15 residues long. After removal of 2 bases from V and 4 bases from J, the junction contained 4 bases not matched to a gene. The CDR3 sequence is CASSLGPSGRETQYF. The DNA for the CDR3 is TGTGCCAGCAGCTTAGGTCCTAGCGGGAGAGAGACCCAGTACTTC.

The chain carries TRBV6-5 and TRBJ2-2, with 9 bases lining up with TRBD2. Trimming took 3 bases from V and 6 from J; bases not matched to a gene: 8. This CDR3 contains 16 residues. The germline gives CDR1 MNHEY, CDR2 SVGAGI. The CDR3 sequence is CASSYETSGVPGELFF. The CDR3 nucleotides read TGTGCCAGCAGTTATGAGACTAGCGGTGTCCCCGGGGAGCTGTTTTTT.

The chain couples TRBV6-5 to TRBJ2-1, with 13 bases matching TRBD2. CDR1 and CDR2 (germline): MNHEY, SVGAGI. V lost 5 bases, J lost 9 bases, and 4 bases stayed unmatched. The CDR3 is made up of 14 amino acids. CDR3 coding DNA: TGTGCCAGCAGTCGGACTAGCGGGAGAGGTGAGCAGTTCTTC. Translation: CASSRTSGRGEQFF.

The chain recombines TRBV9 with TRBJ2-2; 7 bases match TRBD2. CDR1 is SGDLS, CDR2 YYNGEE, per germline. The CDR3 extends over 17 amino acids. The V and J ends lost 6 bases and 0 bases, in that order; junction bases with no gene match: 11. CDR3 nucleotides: TGTGCCAGCACCAGAAAGGGAGGGTTCCCGAACACCGGGGAGCTGTTTTTT. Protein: CASTRKGGFPNTGELFF.

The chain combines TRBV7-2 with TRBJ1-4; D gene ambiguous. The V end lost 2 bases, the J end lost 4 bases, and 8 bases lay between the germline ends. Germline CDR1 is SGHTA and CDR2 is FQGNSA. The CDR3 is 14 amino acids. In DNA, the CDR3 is TGTGCCAGCAGCTTACGGCAGGATAATGAAAAACTGTTTTTT. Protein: CASSLRQDNEKLFF.

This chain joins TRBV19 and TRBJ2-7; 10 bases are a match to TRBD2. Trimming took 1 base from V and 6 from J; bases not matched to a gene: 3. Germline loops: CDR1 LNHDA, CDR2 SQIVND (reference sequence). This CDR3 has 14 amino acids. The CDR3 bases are TGTGCCAGTAGTATAGGTACTAGCGGGACCGAGCAGTACTTC. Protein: CASSIGTSGTEQYF.

The CDR3 nucleotides read TGTGCCAGCAGTTTCTCAGAGGGGGCGATGAACACTGAAGCTTTCTTT. Amino acids: CASSFSEGAMNTEAFF. The chain employs TRBV4-2 and TRBJ1-1; TRBD1 aligns across 7 bases. The CDR3 consists of 16 residues. In germline, CDR1 is LGHNA, CDR2 YNFKEQ. V trimming: 6 bases; J trimming: 0 bases; junction bases outside the gene matches: 10.

Here the CDR3 reads CASSPGTSGSGALGEFF. In nucleotides, the CDR3 is TGTGCCAGCAGCCCCGGGACTAGCGGGAGTGGGGCTTTGGGGGAGTTCTTC. The V call is TRBV9, the J call TRBJ2-1, with 14 bases fitting TRBD2. Trimming at V came to 4 bases and at J to 14 bases, leaving 17 bases not matched to a gene. The length of the CDR3 is 17 residues. Germline V gene sequence: CDR1 SGDLS, CDR2 YYNGEE.

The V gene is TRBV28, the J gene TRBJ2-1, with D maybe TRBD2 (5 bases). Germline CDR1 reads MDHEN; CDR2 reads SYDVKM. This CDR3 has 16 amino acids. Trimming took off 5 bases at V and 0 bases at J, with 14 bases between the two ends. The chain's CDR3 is CASSTLRGPSYNEQFF. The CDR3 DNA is TGTGCCAGCAGTACCCTCCGCGGGCCCTCCTACAATGAGCAGTTCTTC.

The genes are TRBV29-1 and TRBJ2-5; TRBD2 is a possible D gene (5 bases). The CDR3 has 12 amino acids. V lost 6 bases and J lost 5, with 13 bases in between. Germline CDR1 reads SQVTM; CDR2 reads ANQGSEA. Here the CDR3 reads CSVSGQRETQYF. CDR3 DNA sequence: TGCAGCGTGAGTGGGCAGCGGGAGACCCAGTACTTC.

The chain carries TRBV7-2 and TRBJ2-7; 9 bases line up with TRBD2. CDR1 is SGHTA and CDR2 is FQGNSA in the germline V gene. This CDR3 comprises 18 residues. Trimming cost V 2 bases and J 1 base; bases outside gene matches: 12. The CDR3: CASSLRTSENLISYEQYF. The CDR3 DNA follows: TGTGCCAGCAGCTTAAGGACTAGCGAGAACCTCATTTCCTACGAGCAGTACTTC.

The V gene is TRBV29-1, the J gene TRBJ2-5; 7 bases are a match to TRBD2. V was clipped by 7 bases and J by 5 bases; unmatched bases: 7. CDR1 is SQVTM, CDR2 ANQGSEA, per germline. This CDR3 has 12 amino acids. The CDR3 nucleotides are TGCAGCGCCGAGGGGAGGGTCGAGACCCAGTACTTC. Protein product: CSAEGRVETQYF.

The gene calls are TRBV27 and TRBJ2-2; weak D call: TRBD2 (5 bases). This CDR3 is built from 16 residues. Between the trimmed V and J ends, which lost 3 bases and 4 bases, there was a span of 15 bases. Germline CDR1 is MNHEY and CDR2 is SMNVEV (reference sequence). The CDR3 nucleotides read TGTGCCAGCAGTTTTACTAGACTGGTACCCACCGGGGAGCTGTTTTTT. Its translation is CASSFTRLVPTGELFF.

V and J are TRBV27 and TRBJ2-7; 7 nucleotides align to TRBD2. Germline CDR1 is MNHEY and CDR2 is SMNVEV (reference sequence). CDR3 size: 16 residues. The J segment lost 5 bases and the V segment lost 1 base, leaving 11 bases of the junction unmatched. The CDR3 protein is CASSLFFAREGDEQYF. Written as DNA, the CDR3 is TGTGCCAGCAGTTTATTTTTCGCCAGGGAGGGTGACGAGCAGTACTTC.

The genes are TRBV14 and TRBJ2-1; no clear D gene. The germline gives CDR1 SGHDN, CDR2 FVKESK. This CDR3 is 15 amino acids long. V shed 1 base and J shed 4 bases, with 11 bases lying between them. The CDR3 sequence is CASSQGSLDYNEQFF. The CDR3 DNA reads TGTGCCAGCAGCCAAGGGTCTCTAGATTACAATGAGCAGTTCTTC.

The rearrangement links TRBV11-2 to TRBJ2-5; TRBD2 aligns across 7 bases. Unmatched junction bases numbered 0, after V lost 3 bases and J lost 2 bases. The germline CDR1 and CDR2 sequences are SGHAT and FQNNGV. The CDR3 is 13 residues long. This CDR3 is CASSLGGQETQYF. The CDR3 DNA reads TGTGCCAGCAGCTTGGGGGGGCAAGAGACCCAGTACTTC.

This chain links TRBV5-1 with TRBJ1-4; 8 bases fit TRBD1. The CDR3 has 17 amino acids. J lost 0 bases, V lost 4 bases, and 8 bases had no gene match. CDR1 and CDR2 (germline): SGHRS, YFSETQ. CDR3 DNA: TGCGCCAGCAGCAGGAGGGGACAGGACACAACTAATGAAAAACTGTTTTTT. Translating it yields CASSRRGQDTTNEKLFF.

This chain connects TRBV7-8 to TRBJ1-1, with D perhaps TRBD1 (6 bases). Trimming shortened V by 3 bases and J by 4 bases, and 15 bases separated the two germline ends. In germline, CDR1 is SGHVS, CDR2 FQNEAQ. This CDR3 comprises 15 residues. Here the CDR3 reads CASSLLGGRGTEAFF. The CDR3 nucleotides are TGTGCCAGCAGCTTGCTGGGGGGGCGCGGCACTGAAGCTTTCTTT.

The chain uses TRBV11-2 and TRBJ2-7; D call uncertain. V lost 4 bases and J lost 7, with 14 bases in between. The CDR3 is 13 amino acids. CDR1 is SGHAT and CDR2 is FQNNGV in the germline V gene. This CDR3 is CASSSAARSEQYF. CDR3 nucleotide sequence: TGTGCCAGCAGCTCGGCGGCGAGGAGTGAGCAGTACTTC. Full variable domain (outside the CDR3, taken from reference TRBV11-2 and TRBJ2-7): EAGVAQSPRYKIIEKRQSVAFWCNPISGHATLYWYQQILGQGPKLLIQFQNNGVVDDSQLPKDRFSAERLKGVDSTLKIQPAKLEDSAVYLCASSSAARSEQYFGPGTRLTVT.

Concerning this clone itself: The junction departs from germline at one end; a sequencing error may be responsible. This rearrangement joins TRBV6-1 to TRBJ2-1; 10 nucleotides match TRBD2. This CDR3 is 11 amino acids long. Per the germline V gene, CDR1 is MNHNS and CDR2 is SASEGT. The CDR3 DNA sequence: TGTACCAGCGGGAGGGCAAATGAGCAGTTCTTC. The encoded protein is CTSGRANEQFF.